The 19 T cell receptor beta chains in this list originate from one sample, sequenced in a study of blood T cell repertoires in COVID-19. Clones were sequenced by immunoSEQ multiplex PCR, and TCRdb holds only the in-frame ones, with some missing. Among 65,000 or so clones listed, about 88% were seen once. What was sequenced was peripheral blood. The receptors stem from a man in his 60s with acute or convalescent COVID-19.

The chain combines TRBV6-6 with TRBJ1-3; D is unclear. Trimming took 5 bases from V and 0 from J, leaving 8 bases between them. This CDR3 spans 14 amino acids. CDR1 and CDR2 from the germline V gene are MNHNY and SVGAGI (reference sequence). Here the CDR3 DNA reads TGTGCCAGCAGTCCACAGAGCTCTGGAAACACCATATATTTT. Its translation is CASSPQSSGNTIYF.

This chain connects TRBV12-5 to TRBJ2-5; D ambiguous. Trimming shortened V by 6 bases and J by 3 bases, and 14 bases separated the two germline ends. The CDR3 runs 14 residues. Germline CDR1 is LGHNT and CDR2 is FRNRAP. The CDR3 loop reads CASGALSEKETQYF. DNA for the CDR3: TGTGCTAGTGGCGCCCTCAGTGAAAAAGAGACCCAGTACTTC. The variable domain in full, completed from reference TRBV12-5 and TRBJ2-5, reads DARVTQTPRHKVTEMGQEVTMRCQPILGHNTVFWYRQTMMQGLELLAYFRNRAPLDDSGMPKDRFSAEMPDATLATLKIQPSEPRDSAVYFCASGALSEKETQYFGPGTRLLVL.

For this clone: The same CDR3 arises from other DNA sequences in this sample as well. The chain is built from TRBV18 and TRBJ1-1; D might be TRBD1 (5 bases). V was shortened by 4 bases and J by 1 base, with 7 bases between the two germline ends. The CDR3 totals 13 residues. Germline V gene sequence: CDR1 KGHSH, CDR2 LQKENI. CDR3 sequence reads: CASSLQENTEAFF. CDR3 DNA sequence: TGTGCCAGCTCACTACAGGAGAACACTGAAGCTTTCTTT.

In its sample, this clone was seen once. The chain has TRBV5-4 and TRBJ1-2; tentatively, D is TRBD1 (6 bases). V lost 4 bases, J lost 8 bases, and 15 bases lay in between. Germline V gives CDR1 SGHNT, CDR2 YYREEE (reference sequence). This CDR3 contains 13 residues. The CDR3, as DNA: TGTGCCAGCAGCCTCCACGGGGGGCGCGGCTACACCTTC. It specifies CASSLHGGRGYTF.

V and J are TRBV11-3 and TRBJ1-5; D is unclear. Germline-derived CDR1 and CDR2 are SGHNT and YENEEA. The CDR3 spans 15 residues. V dropped 6 bases and J dropped 5 bases, with 17 bases sitting between them. CDR3 nucleotides: TGTGCCAGCAGAACCGGGTTTTTGGCGGATCAGCCCCAGCATTTT. Translation gives CASRTGFLADQPQHF.

The chain is built from TRBV5-1 and TRBJ2-3, with 13 positions matching TRBD2. The junction had 6 bases not matched to a gene; V was cut back by 4 bases and J by 4 bases. The CDR3 runs 16 residues. CDR1 and CDR2 (germline): SGHRS, YFSETQ. The CDR3 nucleotides read TGCGCCAGCAGCACACTAGCGGGGGGGGGCGCAGATACGCAGTATTTT. Protein product: CASSTLAGGGADTQYF.

The chain has TRBV7-9 and TRBJ1-6, with D maybe TRBD1 (5 bases). This CDR3 contains 16 residues. V lost 2 bases and J 5 bases, leaving 13 bases between the germline ends. In germline, CDR1 is SEHNR, CDR2 FQNEAQ (reference sequence). CDR3 DNA sequence: TGTGCCAGCAGCTTAACAACCAGACAGAATAATTCACCCCTCCACTTT. It specifies CASSLTTRQNNSPLHF.

The chain combines TRBV27 with TRBJ1-4; TRBD1 is a possible D gene (5 bases). Germline-derived CDR1 and CDR2 are MNHEY and SMNVEV (reference sequence). The CDR3 is made up of 14 amino acids. Deletions cut 2 bases from V and 6 bases from J, with 10 bases between. The CDR3 sequence: CASSLNRGYEKLFF. CDR3 nucleotides: TGTGCCAGCAGTTTAAATAGGGGCTATGAAAAACTGTTTTTT.

The rearrangement joins TRBV29-1 to TRBJ2-5; 8 nucleotides match TRBD1. V shed 7 bases, J shed 2 bases, and the junction held 3 bases outside the gene matches. The CDR3 sequence is 12 residues long. Germline V gives CDR1 SQVTM, CDR2 ANQGSEA. Here the CDR3 DNA reads TGCAGCGCCCGGACAGGGCAAGAGACCCAGTACTTC. Its protein is CSARTGQETQYF.

This rearrangement joins TRBV7-2 to TRBJ2-7; 14 positions agree with TRBD2. V dropped 5 bases and J dropped 6; count of bases not matched to a gene: 3. Germline assignment: CDR1 SGHTA and CDR2 FQGNSA. The CDR3 covers 14 residues. The CDR3 nucleotides read TGTGCCAGCAGCCTTGGACTAGCGGGGGGCGAGCAGTACTTC. Encoded protein: CASSLGLAGGEQYF.

This clone was seen once. The CDR3 region has the DNA TGTGCCACCAGGGAGGACAGGGGCTACGAGCAGTACTTC. It yields the protein CATREDRGYEQYF. The chain recombines TRBV24-1 with TRBJ2-7; 9 nucleotides line up with TRBD1. The CDR3 runs 13 residues. CDR1 is KGHDR, CDR2 SFDVKD, per germline. Trimming took 7 bases from V and 3 from J; bases not matched to a gene: 3.

The chain recombines TRBV11-2 with TRBJ1-6; D gene uncertain. Trimming took off 6 bases at V and 0 bases at J, with 9 bases between the two ends. Per germline, CDR1 SGHAT and CDR2 FQNNGV. The CDR3 is 15 amino acids. CDR3 residues: CASRTQRSYNSPLHF. CDR3 nucleotides: TGTGCCAGCAGGACCCAGCGCTCCTATAATTCACCCCTCCACTTT.

The V gene is TRBV3-1 (or the pseudogene TRBV3-2), the J gene TRBJ2-7; TRBD2 agrees at 8 bases. The CDR3 has 14 residues. CDR1 is LGHDT, CDR2 YNNKEL, per germline (reference sequence). The J segment lost 4 bases and the V segment lost 6 bases, leaving 8 bases of the junction unmatched. This CDR3 is CASSRGGMGYEQYF. CDR3 coding DNA: TGTGCCAGCAGTCGCGGGGGGATGGGGTACGAGCAGTACTTC.

The V and J genes are TRBV6-5 and TRBJ1-2, with unresolved D. The CDR3 totals 12 residues. V lost 7 bases to trimming and J lost 4 bases, with 10 bases between them. Germline CDR1 is MNHEY and CDR2 is SVGAGI. For the CDR3, the DNA is TGTGCCAGCACCGGTACCTCCTATGGCTACACCTTC. Amino acids: CASTGTSYGYTF.

In DNA, the CDR3 is TGTGCCAGTAGTACCCGGGGAAGGGCCGATCAGCCCCAGCATTTT. This translates into CASSTRGRADQPQHF. The rearrangement links TRBV19 to TRBJ1-5; D gene unclear. V shed 4 bases and J shed 5 bases, with 15 bases lying between them. Looked up from germline, CDR1 is LNHDA and CDR2 is SQIVND (reference sequence). This CDR3 comprises 15 residues.

The chain combines TRBV7-8 with TRBJ2-7, with D tentatively TRBD2 (5 bases). Germline loops: CDR1 SGHVS, CDR2 FQNEAQ. Trimming removed 5 bases from V and 9 bases from J, with 17 bases in between. This CDR3 contains 13 residues. The DNA of the CDR3 is TGTGCCAGCAGCCCCACGGGGTCCGTAGGGCAGTACTTC. It specifies CASSPTGSVGQYF. The whole variable domain, remainder taken from reference TRBV7-8 and TRBJ2-7, is GAGVSQSPRYKVAKRGQDVALRCDPISGHVSLFWYQQALGQGPEFLTYFQNEAQLDKSGLPSDRFFAERPEGSVSTLKIQRTQQEDSAVYLCASSPTGSVGQYFGPGTRLTVT.

The chain has TRBV6-5 and TRBJ1-5; possibly TRBD1 for D (5 bases). With 6 bases removed from V and 7 bases from J, the gap between germline ends came to 13 bases. The CDR3 is made up of 13 amino acids. Germline-derived CDR1 and CDR2 are MNHEY and SVGAGI. CDR3 in DNA: TGTGCCAGCAGACTCCAGGGTGGCCAGCCCCAGCATTTT. This codes for CASRLQGGQPQHF.

This clone was detected once. The chain has TRBV19 and TRBJ1-2; D call uncertain. The germline V gene encodes CDR1 LNHDA and CDR2 SQIVND (reference sequence). The V end was cut by 3 bases, the J end by 10 bases, with 18 bases between. The CDR3 runs to 14 residues. In DNA form, the CDR3 reads TGTGCCAGTAGTATCCTCTACGGCGGAAAGGCCTACACCTTC. Amino acids: CASSILYGGKAYTF.

The chain employs TRBV27 and TRBJ1-2; perhaps TRBD1 as D (6 bases). The CDR3 spans 13 residues. The germline V gene encodes CDR1 MNHEY and CDR2 SMNVEV (reference sequence). V was clipped by 5 bases and J by 3 bases, with 10 bases between them. The CDR3 DNA sequence: TGTGCCAGCAGTACAGGGAGGGACTATGGCTACACCTTC. Its translation: CASSTGRDYGYTF.